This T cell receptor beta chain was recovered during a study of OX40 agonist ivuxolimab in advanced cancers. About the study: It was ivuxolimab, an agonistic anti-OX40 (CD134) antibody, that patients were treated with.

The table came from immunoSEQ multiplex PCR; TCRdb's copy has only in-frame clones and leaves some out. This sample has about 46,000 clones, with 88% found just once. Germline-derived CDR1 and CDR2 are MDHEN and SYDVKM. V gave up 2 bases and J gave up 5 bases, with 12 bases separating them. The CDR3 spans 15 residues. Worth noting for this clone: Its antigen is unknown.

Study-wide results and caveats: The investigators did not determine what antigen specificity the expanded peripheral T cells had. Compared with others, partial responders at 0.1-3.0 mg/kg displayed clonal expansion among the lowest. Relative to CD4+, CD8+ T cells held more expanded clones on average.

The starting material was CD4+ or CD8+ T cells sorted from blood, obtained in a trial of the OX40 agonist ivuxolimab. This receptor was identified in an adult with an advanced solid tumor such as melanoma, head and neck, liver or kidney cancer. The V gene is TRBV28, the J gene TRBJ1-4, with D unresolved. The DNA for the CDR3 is TGTGCCAGCAGTTTAAATGGGCGGCTAAATGAAAAACTGTTTTTT. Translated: CASSLNGRLNEKLFF.